These T cell receptor beta chains were read from a single sample in a study of CD8 T cells in Susac syndrome. TCRdb itself ran the immunoSEQ multiplex PCR reads through MiXCR, one entry per CDR3 protein. The sample includes fewer than 150,000 distinct CDR3 sequences, 94% seen only once; the top ten take approximately 0.3%. The sequenced sample consisted of CD8+ T cells from PBMCs. These receptors were obtained from a human donor in good health. The CDR3 runs from the conserved cysteine through the conserved F or W. The D gene is left open where the match is weak. A clone size is listed for some rows: how often the clone was seen (once, few, many), or a class if it is expanded.

TRBJ2-2,once,TRBV20-1,TRBD2,CSARDLGLAGETGELFF,TGCAGTGCTAGAGATCTGGGACTAGCGGGAGAGACCGGGGAGCTGTTTTTT
TRBJ1-1,NA,TRBV15,NA,CATSPGNVDEAFF,TGTGCCACCAGCCCCGGGAACGTCGATGAAGCTTTCTTT
TRBJ2-5,NA,TRBV5-6,TRBD2,CASSLWREEYQETQYF,TGTGCCAGCAGCTTGTGGCGGGAGGAGTACCAAGAGACCCAGTACTTC
TRBJ1-5,NA,TRBV27,TRBD1,CASSAGGYQPQHF,TGTGCCAGCAGTGCAGGGGGCTATCAGCCCCAGCATTTT
TRBJ1-1,NA,TRBV12-3/TRBV12-4,NA,CASSLVLDGNTEAFF,TGTGCCAGCAGTTTAGTGCTAGACGGCAATACTGAAGCTTTCTTT
TRBJ2-3,NA,TRBV20-1,NA,CSARPVSTDTQYF,TGCAGTGCTAGGCCGGTTAGCACAGATACGCAGTATTTT
TRBJ2-7,NA,TRBV29-1,NA,CSAIASFPYEQYF,TGCAGCGCCATCGCTAGCTTCCCCTACGAGCAGTACTTC
TRBJ1-5,NA,TRBV4-3,TRBD1,CASSQTGAGDQPQHF,TGCGCCAGCAGCCAAACAGGGGCGGGGGATCAGCCCCAGCATTTT
TRBJ2-7,NA,TRBV28,NA,CASSFPGHFYEQYF,TGTGCCAGCAGTTTCCCCGGACATTTCTACGAGCAGTACTTC
TRBJ2-5,NA,TRBV7-9,TRBD2,CASFSGSGETQYF,TGTGCCAGCTTTAGCGGGAGTGGGGAGACCCAGTACTTC